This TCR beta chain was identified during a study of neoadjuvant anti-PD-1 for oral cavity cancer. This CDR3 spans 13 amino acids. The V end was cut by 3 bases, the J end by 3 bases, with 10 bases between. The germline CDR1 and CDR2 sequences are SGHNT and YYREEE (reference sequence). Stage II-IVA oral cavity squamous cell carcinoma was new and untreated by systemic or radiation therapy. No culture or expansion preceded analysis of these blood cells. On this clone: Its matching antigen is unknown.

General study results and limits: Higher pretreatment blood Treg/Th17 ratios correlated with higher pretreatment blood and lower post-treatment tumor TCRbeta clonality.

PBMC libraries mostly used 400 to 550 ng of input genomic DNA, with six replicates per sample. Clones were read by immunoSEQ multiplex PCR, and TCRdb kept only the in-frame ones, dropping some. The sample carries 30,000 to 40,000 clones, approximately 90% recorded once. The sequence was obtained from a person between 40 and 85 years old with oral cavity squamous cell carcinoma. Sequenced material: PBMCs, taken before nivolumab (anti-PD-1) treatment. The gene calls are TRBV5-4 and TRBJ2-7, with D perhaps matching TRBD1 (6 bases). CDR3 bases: TGTGCCAGCAGCTCGACAGGCAGCTACGAGCAGTACTTC. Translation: CASSSTGSYEQYF.